The 31 T cell receptor beta chains below were found in one sample sequenced in a study of cytomegalovirus exposure and HLA in healthy donors listed by TCRdb under 2017. Library preparation employed the immunoSEQ multiplex PCR assay. The multiplex PCR relied on a mix of 60 forward primers for TCR Vbeta segments and 13 reverse primers for TCR Jbeta segments. In its TCRdb copy, this immuneACCESS table keeps in-frame sequences only and misses some clones. Where compared with another copy, unresolved V genes explain less than half of these, and the others have no known cause. In this sample the table shows 60,000 to 80,000 clones, around 80% of which occur a single time. 2.5% to 3.5% of the sample rests with the top ten. Material: PBMCs. The receptors stem from a woman aged 25 to 45 in good health and CMV-seronegative.

The V and J genes are TRBV30 and TRBJ2-6; D remains ambiguous. Germline CDR1 GTSNPN, CDR2 SVGIG (reference sequence). V lost 3 bases to trimming and J lost 4 bases, with 7 bases between them. The CDR3 has 13 amino acids. CDR3 bases: TGTGCCTGGAGAATAGAGGGGGCCAACGTCCTGACTTTC. Protein: CAWRIEGANVLTF.

The rearrangement joins TRBV7-2 to TRBJ1-2, with 9 bases matching TRBD1. The length of the CDR3 is 15 residues. J gave up 8 bases and V 0 bases, and 7 bases lay outside the gene matches. CDR1 is SGHTA and CDR2 is FQGNSA in the germline V gene. The CDR3: CASSLAPGQGNGYTF. As DNA, the CDR3 is TGTGCCAGCAGCTTAGCCCCGGGACAGGGAAACGGCTACACCTTC.

The chain carries TRBV4-1 and TRBJ1-2; a possible D gene is TRBD1 (6 bases). This CDR3 is built from 13 residues. Trimming cost V 4 bases and J 2 bases, with 8 bases left between them. The germline V gene has CDR1 MGHRA and CDR2 YSYEKL. CDR3 protein: CASSPQGNYGYTF. For the CDR3, the DNA is TGCGCCAGCAGCCCCCAGGGGAACTATGGCTACACCTTC.

J is TRBJ1-3 and V is TRBV6-5, with D maybe TRBD1 (5 bases). This CDR3 is 14 amino acids long. Trimming stripped 8 bases from V and 0 bases from J, with 11 bases between. Germline V gene sequence: CDR1 MNHEY, CDR2 SVGAGI. CDR3 nucleotide sequence: TGTGCCAGCTCTATAGACAGCTCTGGAAACACCATATATTTT. The encoded protein is CASSIDSSGNTIYF.

The rearrangement joins TRBV11-3 to TRBJ1-1; D remains unclear. V lost 1 base to trimming and J lost 1 base, with 10 bases between them. Germline V lookup: CDR1 SGHNT, CDR2 YENEEA. The CDR3 consists of 15 residues. CDR3 residues: CASSLAAGQNTEAFF. CDR3 in DNA: TGTGCCAGCAGCTTAGCCGCGGGCCAGAACACTGAAGCTTTCTTT.

CDR3 in amino acids: CASSPDSGSTDTQYF. The CDR3 DNA sequence: TGTGCCAGCAGCCCCGATAGCGGGAGCACAGATACGCAGTATTTT. V usage is TRBV9 and J usage is TRBJ2-3; 7 nucleotides agree with TRBD2. CDR1 and CDR2 from the germline V gene are SGDLS and YYNGEE. The CDR3 has 15 residues. V trimming: 4 bases; J trimming: 0 bases; junction bases outside the gene matches: 5.

The rearrangement joins TRBV28 to TRBJ1-1; 9 bases match TRBD1. The CDR3 runs 14 residues. Germline CDR1 and CDR2: MDHEN and SYDVKM. The junction had 4 bases not matched to a gene; V was cut back by 5 bases and J by 3 bases. This chain's CDR3 is CASSPGTGHTEAFF. The CDR3 DNA reads TGTGCCAGCAGTCCCGGGACAGGGCACACTGAAGCTTTCTTT.

V is TRBV19 and J is TRBJ1-5; perhaps TRBD1 as D (5 bases). CDR3 length: 14 residues. Germline loops: CDR1 LNHDA, CDR2 SQIVND (reference sequence). The ends were cut back, 0 bases at V and 6 bases at J, with 9 bases in the middle. The CDR3 reads CASSIEQGGQPQHF. The CDR3 nucleotides read TGTGCCAGTAGTATAGAGCAGGGAGGTCAGCCCCAGCATTTT.

This clone came up a few times. This chain connects TRBV7-2 to TRBJ2-2; 7 bases match TRBD1. The CDR3 spans 19 residues. Germline values: CDR1 SGHTA, CDR2 FQGNSA. The V and J ends lost 2 bases and 1 base, in that order; junction bases with no gene match: 13. The CDR3 protein is CASSLSRGGAFGNTGELFF. DNA for the CDR3: TGTGCCAGCAGCTTAAGCCGAGGGGGCGCTTTCGGGAACACCGGGGAGCTGTTTTTT.

The V call is TRBV30, the J call TRBJ2-1; 13 nucleotides align to TRBD2. V was clipped by 7 bases and J by 9 bases; unmatched bases: 12. Germline V lookup: CDR1 GTSNPN, CDR2 SVGIG (reference sequence). This CDR3 is 15 amino acids long. The CDR3 nucleotides read TGTGCCTCCTCACCAGGGACTAGCGGGATTCCTGAGCAGTTCTTC. It translates to CASSPGTSGIPEQFF.

V and J are TRBV10-3 and TRBJ2-1, with 10 nucleotides matching TRBD2. The J segment lost 6 bases and the V segment lost 0 bases, leaving 2 bases of the junction unmatched. The germline gives CDR1 ENHRY, CDR2 SYGVKD. This CDR3 comprises 15 residues. The CDR3 here is CAISESSGGVNEQFF. In DNA, the CDR3 is TGTGCCATCAGTGAGTCAAGCGGGGGGGTCAATGAGCAGTTCTTC.

This clone was seen only a few times. The genes are TRBV27 and TRBJ2-1; D may be TRBD2 (5 bases). Germline CDR1 is MNHEY and CDR2 is SMNVEV (reference sequence). Trimming took off 2 bases at V and 0 bases at J, with 14 bases between the two ends. The CDR3 consists of 17 residues. CDR3 sequence reads: CASSLNPSSSSYNEQFF. In DNA, the CDR3 is TGTGCCAGCAGTTTAAATCCCTCTAGCAGCTCCTACAATGAGCAGTTCTTC.

The table lists this clone with a few counts. This chain connects TRBV11-2 to TRBJ2-7, with 10 bases identical to TRBD1. CDR1 is SGHAT and CDR2 is FQNNGV in the germline V gene. The CDR3 has 15 amino acids. V lost 2 bases, J lost 2 bases, and 3 bases stayed unmatched. The CDR3, as DNA: TGTGCCAGCAGCTTACCGGGACAGGGGACCTACGAGCAGTACTTC. It codes for CASSLPGQGTYEQYF.

This clone was recorded once. The rearrangement uses TRBV11-2 and TRBJ1-1, with D perhaps matching TRBD1 (5 bases). Germline V gene sequence: CDR1 SGHAT, CDR2 FQNNGV. The CDR3 runs to 14 residues. V gave up 5 bases and J gave up 2 bases, with 12 bases separating them. The CDR3 reads CASSPAGGNTEAFF. In DNA form, the CDR3 reads TGTGCCAGCAGCCCAGCGGGGGGAAACACTGAAGCTTTCTTT. The full variable domain, completed using reference TRBV11-2 and TRBJ1-1, is EAGVAQSPRYKIIEKRQSVAFWCNPISGHATLYWYQQILGQGPKLLIQFQNNGVVDDSQLPKDRFSAERLKGVDSTLKIQPAKLEDSAVYLCASSPAGGNTEAFFGQGTRLTVV.

V gene TRBV7-9 combines with J gene TRBJ1-2, with D unresolved. The CDR3 covers 14 residues. V dropped 2 bases and J dropped 4 bases, with 11 bases sitting between them. Germline V gene sequence: CDR1 SEHNR, CDR2 FQNEAQ (reference sequence). CDR3 region: CASSLPGSSYGYTF. CDR3 coding DNA: TGTGCCAGCAGCTTACCAGGCAGTAGCTATGGCTACACCTTC.

This clone appeared a single time. The J gene is TRBJ1-3, the V gene TRBV12-5; D may be TRBD1 (6 bases). There are 16 residues in the CDR3. Per germline, CDR1 LGHNT and CDR2 FRNRAP. Trimming took 1 base from V and 0 from J, leaving 10 bases between them. The CDR3 spells CASGLERTVSGNTIYF. CDR3 nucleotides: TGTGCTAGTGGTTTGGAGAGGACAGTCTCTGGAAACACCATATATTTT.

The chain employs TRBV30 and TRBJ1-6; a weak D match, TRBD1 (5 bases). V was cut by 2 bases and J by 9 bases, with 8 bases left in between. The CDR3 loop spans 12 amino acids. CDR1 is GTSNPN, CDR2 SVGIG, per germline (reference sequence). This chain's CDR3 is CAWSSRGSPLHF. CDR3 coding DNA: TGTGCCTGGAGTTCAAGGGGTTCACCCCTCCACTTT. Looking up the rest from reference TRBV30 and TRBJ1-6 gives the full variable domain: SQTIHQWPATLVQPVGSPLSLECTVEGTSNPNLYWYRQAAGRGLQLLFYSVGIGQISSEVPQNLSASRPQDRQFILSSKKLLLSDSGFYLCAWSSRGSPLHFGNGTRLTVT.

V gene TRBV9 combines with J gene TRBJ1-1, with 9 bases fitting TRBD1. The CDR3 has 14 residues. Germline CDR1 SGDLS, CDR2 YYNGEE. Trimming cost V 3 bases and J 4 bases; bases outside gene matches: 4. The CDR3 is CASSATGGGTEAFF. The DNA of the CDR3 is TGTGCCAGCAGCGCAACAGGGGGCGGCACTGAAGCTTTCTTT.

The rearrangement joins TRBV19 to TRBJ1-2; TRBD1 is a possible D gene (6 bases). Per germline, CDR1 LNHDA and CDR2 SQIVND (reference sequence). The V end lost 7 bases, the J end lost 2 bases, and 17 bases lay between the germline ends. The CDR3 extends over 15 amino acids. CDR3 nucleotide sequence: TGTGCCAGTAAAAATGCCGGGACAAACAACTATGGCTACACCTTC. Its translation is CASKNAGTNNYGYTF. The full variable domain, completed using reference TRBV19 and TRBJ1-2, is DGGITQSPKYLFRKEGQNVTLSCEQNLNHDAMYWYRQDPGQGLRLIYYSQIVNDFQKGDIAEGYSVSREKKESFPLTVTSAQKNPTAFYLCASKNAGTNNYGYTFGSGTRLTVV.

This clone has more than one count but fewer than ten. The chain carries TRBV6-5 and TRBJ1-2; TRBD1 matches at 10 bases. V lost 4 bases, J lost 4 bases, and 6 bases stayed unmatched. CDR3 length equals 15 residues. The germline gives CDR1 MNHEY, CDR2 SVGAGI. The CDR3 nucleotides are TGTGCCAGCAGTTTTCGGGACAGGGGAGGCTATGGCTACACCTTC. Residues: CASSFRDRGGYGYTF.

The rearrangement uses TRBV6-5 and TRBJ1-6; D gene ambiguous. CDR1 is MNHEY, CDR2 SVGAGI, per germline. The CDR3 totals 13 residues. Trimming removed 4 bases at V and 10 bases at J, with 11 bases between. CDR3 region: CASSSLPGSPLHF. CDR3 DNA: TGTGCCAGCAGTTCCCTACCGGGGTCACCCCTCCACTTT.

The chain couples TRBV14 to TRBJ1-3; D perhaps matches TRBD1 (5 bases). Germline assignment: CDR1 SGHDN and CDR2 FVKESK. The CDR3 has 12 residues. Trimming took off 4 bases at V and 8 bases at J, with 9 bases between the two ends. CDR3 in DNA: TGTGCCAGCAGCCTTGGGGGGTACACCATATATTTT. Protein: CASSLGGYTIYF.

The chain carries TRBV5-1 and TRBJ2-1, with TRBD1 matching over 8 bases. The CDR3 has 16 residues. The V gene end was trimmed by 3 bases and the J gene end by 5 bases; junction bases not matched to a gene: 10. Germline lookup yields CDR1 SGHRS and CDR2 YFSETQ. The CDR3 DNA reads TGCGCCAGCAGCTCTCTAAGCAGGGGGCGAGACAATGAGCAGTTCTTC. Residues: CASSSLSRGRDNEQFF. The full variable domain, with the rest looked up from reference TRBV5-1 and TRBJ2-1, is KAGVTQTPRYLIKTRGQQVTLSCSPISGHRSVSWYQQTPGQGLQFLFEYFSETQRNKGNFPGRFSGRQFSNSRSEMNVSTLELGDSALYLCASSSLSRGRDNEQFFGPGTRLTVL.

This chain connects TRBV6-5 to TRBJ2-7; 8 bases line up with TRBD1. V lost 0 bases, J lost 3 bases, and 4 bases stayed unmatched. The CDR3 is 15 residues long. Germline V gene data show CDR1 as MNHEY and CDR2 as SVGAGI. This CDR3 reads CASSYSKTGGYEQYF. The CDR3 DNA sequence: TGTGCCAGCAGTTACTCGAAAACAGGGGGCTACGAGCAGTACTTC.

The rearrangement joins TRBV19 to TRBJ1-1; D unclear. This CDR3 region has 15 residues. The V and J ends lost 4 bases and 4 bases respectively, with 16 bases between them. Germline V gene lookup returns CDR1 LNHDA and CDR2 SQIVND (reference sequence). The CDR3 nucleotides are TGTGCCAGTAGTAAACTGGGCACTTCTACCACTGAAGCTTTCTTT. It codes for CASSKLGTSTTEAFF.

This chain connects TRBV29-1 to TRBJ2-3; D is uncertain. The length of the CDR3 is 14 residues. With 4 bases removed from V and 2 bases from J, the gap between germline ends came to 13 bases. The germline gives CDR1 SQVTM, CDR2 ANQGSEA. CDR3: CSVGRGLPTDTQYF. In nucleotides, the CDR3 is TGCAGCGTTGGAAGAGGCCTCCCCACAGATACGCAGTATTTT.

The chain employs TRBV19 and TRBJ1-1; 7 bases map to TRBD1. V lost 6 bases and J lost 1; bases outside the gene matches: 5. The CDR3 is 14 residues long. Germline V gene lookup returns CDR1 LNHDA and CDR2 SQIVND (reference sequence). The chain's CDR3 is CASSLRDRNTEAFF. The CDR3 coding sequence is TGTGCCAGTAGCCTCCGGGACAGGAACACTGAAGCTTTCTTT.

The chain uses TRBV6-6 and TRBJ2-3, with D possibly being TRBD1 (6 bases). Per the germline V gene, CDR1 is MNHNY and CDR2 is SVGAGI (reference sequence). The V end lost 7 bases, the J end lost 1 base, and 12 bases lay between the germline ends. The CDR3 length is 14 residues. The CDR3 spells CASTLQGRTDTQYF. CDR3 coding DNA: TGTGCCAGCACCCTACAGGGACGCACAGATACGCAGTATTTT.

This rearrangement joins TRBV10-3 to TRBJ2-5; weak D call: TRBD1 (6 bases). The V gene lost 9 bases and the J gene lost 2 bases, with 7 bases spanning the gap. Germline V CDR1 and CDR2: ENHRY, SYGVKD. This CDR3 spans 11 amino acids. This CDR3 reads CAIGQQETQYF. As DNA, the CDR3 is TGTGCCATTGGACAGCAAGAGACCCAGTACTTC.

The chain couples TRBV7-2 to TRBJ2-2; 9 bases are a match to TRBD2. Germline CDR1 and CDR2: SGHTA and FQGNSA. V gave up 8 bases and J gave up 1 base; unmatched junction bases: 17. This CDR3 comprises 19 residues. The CDR3, as DNA: TGTGCCAGCCATGGAGGTCGACTAGCGGACTTGATGAACACCGGGGAGCTGTTTTTT. This codes for CASHGGRLADLMNTGELFF. Filled out from reference TRBV7-2 and TRBJ2-2, the complete variable domain reads GAGVSQSPSNKVTEKGKDVELRCDPISGHTALYWYRQSLGQGLEFLIYFQGNSAPDKSGLPSDRFSAERTGGSVSTLTIQRTQQEDSAVYLCASHGGRLADLMNTGELFFGEGSRLTVL.

V and J are TRBV29-1 and TRBJ2-1; D gene ambiguous. Germline V gene sequence: CDR1 SQVTM, CDR2 ANQGSEA. This CDR3 contains 11 residues. V was pared by 6 bases and J by 4 bases, with 7 bases between. CDR3 DNA: TGCAGCGTGTCTAGGTACAATGAGCAGTTCTTC. Encoded protein: CSVSRYNEQFF.